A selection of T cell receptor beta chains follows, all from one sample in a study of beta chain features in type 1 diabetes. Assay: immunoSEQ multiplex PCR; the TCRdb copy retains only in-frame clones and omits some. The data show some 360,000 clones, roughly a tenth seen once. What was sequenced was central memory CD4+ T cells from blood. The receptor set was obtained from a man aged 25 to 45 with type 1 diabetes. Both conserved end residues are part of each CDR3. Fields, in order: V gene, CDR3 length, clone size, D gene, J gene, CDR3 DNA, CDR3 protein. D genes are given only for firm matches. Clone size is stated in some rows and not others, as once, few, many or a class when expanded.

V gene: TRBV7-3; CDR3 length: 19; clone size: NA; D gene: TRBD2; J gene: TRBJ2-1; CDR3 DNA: TGTGCCAGCTCCCCCGGGGACAGACTTAGCGGGAGCGCTTGGAATGAGCAGTTCTTC; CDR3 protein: CASSPGDRLSGSAWNEQFF
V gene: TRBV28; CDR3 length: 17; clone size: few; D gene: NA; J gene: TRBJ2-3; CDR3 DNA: TGTGCCAGCAGTCCCTACCCTCAGGGCCCCCCCACAGATACGCAGTATTTT; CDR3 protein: CASSPYPQGPPTDTQYF
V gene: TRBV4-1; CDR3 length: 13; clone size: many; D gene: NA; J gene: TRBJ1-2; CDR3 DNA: TGCGCCAGCAGCGCCCAACTGGGTTATGGCTACACCTTC; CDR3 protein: CASSAQLGYGYTF
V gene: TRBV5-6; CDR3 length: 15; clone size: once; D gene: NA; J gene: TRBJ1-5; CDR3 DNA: TGTGCCAGCAGCTTGTTGGGCAGGGCGGATCAGCCCCAGCATTTT; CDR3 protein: CASSLLGRADQPQHF
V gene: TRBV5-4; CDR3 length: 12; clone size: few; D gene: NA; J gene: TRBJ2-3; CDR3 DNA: TGTGCCAGCAGCCCGAGCACAGATACGCAGTATTTT; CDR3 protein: CASSPSTDTQYF
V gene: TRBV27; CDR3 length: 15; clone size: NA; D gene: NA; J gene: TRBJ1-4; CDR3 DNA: TGTGCCAGCAGTTACCACCGGGACTTCCACATGGGACTGTTTTTT; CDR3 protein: CASSYHRDFHMGLFF
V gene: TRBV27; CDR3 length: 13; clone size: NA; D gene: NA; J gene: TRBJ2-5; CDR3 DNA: TGTGCCAGCAGTCAGCGGAGGGAAGAGACCCAGTACTTC; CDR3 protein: CASSQRREETQYF
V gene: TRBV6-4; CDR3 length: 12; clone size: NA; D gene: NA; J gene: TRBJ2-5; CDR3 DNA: TGTGCCAGCAGTGATTCGCGAAAGACCCAGTACTTC; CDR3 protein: CASSDSRKTQYF
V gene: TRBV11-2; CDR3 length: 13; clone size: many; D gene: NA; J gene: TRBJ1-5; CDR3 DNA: TGTGCCAGCAGCTTAGATCCAGAACAGCCCCAGCATTTT; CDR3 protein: CASSLDPEQPQHF
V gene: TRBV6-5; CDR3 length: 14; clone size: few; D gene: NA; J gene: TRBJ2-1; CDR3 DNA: TGTGCCAGCAGGCGCGGACAGCCAACCAATGAGCAGTTCTTC; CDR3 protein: CASRRGQPTNEQFF
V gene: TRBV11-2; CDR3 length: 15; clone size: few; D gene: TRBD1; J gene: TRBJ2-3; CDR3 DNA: TGTGCCAGCAGCCGCCGGGACAGGGGGCGCGATACGCAGTATTTT; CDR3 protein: CASSRRDRGRDTQYF
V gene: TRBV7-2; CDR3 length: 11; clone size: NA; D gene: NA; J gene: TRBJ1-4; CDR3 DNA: TGTGCCAGCAGTACAGGTGAAAAACTGTTTTTT; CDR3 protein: CASSTGEKLFF
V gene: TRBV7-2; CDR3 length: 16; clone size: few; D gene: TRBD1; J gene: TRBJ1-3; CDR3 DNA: TGTGCCAGCAGCTTAGTAGGACAGGCCTCTGGAAACACCATATATTTT; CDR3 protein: CASSLVGQASGNTIYF
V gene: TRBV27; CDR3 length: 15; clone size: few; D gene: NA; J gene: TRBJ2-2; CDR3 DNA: TGTGCCAGCAGTTTAGAGGGGGGCGCCCACGGGGAGCTGTTTTTT; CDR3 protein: CASSLEGGAHGELFF
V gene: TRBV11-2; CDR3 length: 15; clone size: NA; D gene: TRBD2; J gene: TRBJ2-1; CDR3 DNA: TGTGCCAGCAGCCTACTAGCGGGAGGCGGCAATGAGCAGTTCTTC; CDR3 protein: CASSLLAGGGNEQFF
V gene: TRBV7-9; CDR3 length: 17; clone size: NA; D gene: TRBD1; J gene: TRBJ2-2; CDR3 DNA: TGTGCCAGCAGCTTAGCTCTGGGACAGGGGCGGGCCGGGGAGCTGTTTTTT; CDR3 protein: CASSLALGQGRAGELFF
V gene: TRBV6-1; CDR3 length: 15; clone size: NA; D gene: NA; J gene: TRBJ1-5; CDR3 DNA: TGTGCCAGCGCCTCCACCGGGAATAGCAATCAGCCCCAGCATTTT; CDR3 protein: CASASTGNSNQPQHF
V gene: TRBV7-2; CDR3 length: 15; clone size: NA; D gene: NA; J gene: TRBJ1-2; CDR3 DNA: TGTGCCAGCAGCTTAAGTAGGGGGTGGGACTATGGCTACACCTTC; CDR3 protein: CASSLSRGWDYGYTF
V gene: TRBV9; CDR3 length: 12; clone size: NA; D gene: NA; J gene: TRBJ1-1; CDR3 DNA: TGTGCCAGCGAAAAGGTCGACACTGAAGCTTTCTTT; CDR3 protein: CASEKVDTEAFF
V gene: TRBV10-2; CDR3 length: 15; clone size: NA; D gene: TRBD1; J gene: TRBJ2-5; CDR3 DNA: TGCGCCAGCAGCAGACAGGGGGCGCGGGGAGAGACCCAGTACTTC; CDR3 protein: CASSRQGARGETQYF
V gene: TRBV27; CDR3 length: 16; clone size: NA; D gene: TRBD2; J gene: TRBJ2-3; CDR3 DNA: TGTGCCAGCAGTTCCCTACTAGCGGGACTCACAGATACGCAGTATTTT; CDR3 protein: CASSSLLAGLTDTQYF
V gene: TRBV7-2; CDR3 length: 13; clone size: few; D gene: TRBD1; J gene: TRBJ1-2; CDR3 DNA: TGTGCCAGCAGCCTTCAGGGGGCGGTAGGCTACACCTTC; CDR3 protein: CASSLQGAVGYTF
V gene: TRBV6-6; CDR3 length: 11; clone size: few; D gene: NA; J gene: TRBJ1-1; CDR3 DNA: TGTGCCAGCAGTTACGGGGCTGAAGCTTTCTTT; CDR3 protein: CASSYGAEAFF
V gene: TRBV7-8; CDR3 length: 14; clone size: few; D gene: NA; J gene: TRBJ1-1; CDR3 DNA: TGTGCCAGCAGCCCCCAGTGGGGGGGCACTGAAGCTTTCTTT; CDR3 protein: CASSPQWGGTEAFF
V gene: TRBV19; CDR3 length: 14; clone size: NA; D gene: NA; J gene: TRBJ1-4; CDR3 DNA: TGTGCCAGTAGTGTACAGAGCCAAAATGAAAAACTGTTTTTT; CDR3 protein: CASSVQSQNEKLFF